These T cell receptor beta chains were read from a single sample in a study of shared T cell receptors in the human thymus. Produced via immunoSEQ multiplex PCR; TCRdb's table is partial and in-frame only. The sample records 500,000 to 850,000 clones, around 87% being singletons. Another study also made use of these data, one on human thymus T cells.

Sequenced material: thymocytes. Source of these receptors: a boy under two years old with a congenital heart defect. The CDR3 runs from the conserved cysteine through the conserved F or W. D genes are given only for firm matches. Size tells how often a clone was seen (once, few, many) or the class of an expanded clone, and some rows leave it out.

TRBJ1-5	TRBV4-1	-	-	CASSQDIQACVGHQPQHF	TGCGCCAGCAGCCAAGATATTCAGGCGTGCGTGGGGCATCAGCCCCAGCATTTT
TRBJ2-3	TRBV4-3	-	-	CASSAGMTDTQYF	TGCGCCAGCAGCGCAGGGATGACAGATACGCAGTATTTT
TRBJ2-1	TRBV9	-	TRBD2	CASSVETSGPYNEQFF	TGTGCCAGCAGCGTAGAGACTAGCGGGCCTTACAATGAGCAGTTCTTC
TRBJ1-2	TRBV11-2	-	TRBD1	CASSLRPGGGYTF	TGTGCCAGCAGCTTAAGGCCAGGGGGTGGCTACACCTTC
TRBJ1-2	TRBV19	-	-	CASSGQGDYGYTF	TGTGCCAGTAGCGGGCAGGGTGACTATGGCTACACCTTC
TRBJ1-6	TRBV14	-	-	CASSQVPGQSSYNSPLHF	TGTGCCAGCAGCCAAGTCCCAGGGCAGAGCTCCTATAATTCACCCCTCCACTTT
TRBJ1-5	TRBV12-5	-	-	CASGFDQPQHF	TGTGCTAGTGGTTTCGATCAGCCCCAGCATTTT
TRBJ1-1	TRBV7-4	once	TRBD1	CASSLEGQENTEAFF	TGTGCCAGCAGCTTAGAGGGACAGGAGAACACTGAAGCTTTCTTT
TRBJ1-3	TRBV5-6	-	-	CASSLDRSSGNTIYF	TGTGCCAGCAGCTTAGACAGGAGCTCTGGAAACACCATATATTTT
TRBJ2-7	TRBV6-1	-	TRBD1	CASSEVAGTGFYEQYF	TGTGCCAGCAGTGAAGTGGCCGGGACAGGGTTCTACGAGCAGTACTTC
TRBJ1-4	TRBV28	few	-	CASSFTAGGEKLFF	TGTGCCAGCAGTTTCACGGCAGGAGGGGAAAAACTGTTTTTT
TRBJ2-6	TRBV19	-	-	CASSIGSGRSGANVLTF	TGTGCCAGTAGTATAGGTTCGGGTCGATCTGGGGCCAACGTCCTGACTTTC
TRBJ2-5	TRBV15	-	TRBD2	CATTSGRAPPQETQYF	TGTGCCACCACCAGCGGGAGGGCGCCGCCTCAAGAGACCCAGTACTTC
TRBJ1-5	TRBV6-5	few	-	CASSQGRNQPQHF	TGTGCCAGCAGCCAGGGCCGCAATCAGCCCCAGCATTTT
TRBJ2-3	TRBV4-1	-	TRBD2	CASSQDRLADKQYF	TGCGCCAGCAGCCAAGATCGCCTAGCGGATAAGCAGTATTTT
TRBJ2-3	TRBV7-3	-	TRBD1	CASSFGDRGSAADTQYF	TGTGCCAGCAGCTTCGGGGACAGGGGGTCGGCGGCAGATACGCAGTATTTT
TRBJ2-3	TRBV5-1	-	TRBD2	CASSLVVAGYTDTQYF	TGCGCCAGCAGCTTGGTGGTAGCGGGGTACACAGATACGCAGTATTTT
TRBJ1-5	TRBV19	few	-	CASSIGSRLGHLNQPQHF	TGTGCCAGTAGTATAGGAAGTAGGTTGGGACACCTTAATCAGCCCCAGCATTTT
TRBJ1-2	TRBV4-3	-	-	CASSQRTHAGPYGYTF	TGCGCCAGCAGCCAAAGGACGCACGCGGGCCCCTATGGCTACACCTTC